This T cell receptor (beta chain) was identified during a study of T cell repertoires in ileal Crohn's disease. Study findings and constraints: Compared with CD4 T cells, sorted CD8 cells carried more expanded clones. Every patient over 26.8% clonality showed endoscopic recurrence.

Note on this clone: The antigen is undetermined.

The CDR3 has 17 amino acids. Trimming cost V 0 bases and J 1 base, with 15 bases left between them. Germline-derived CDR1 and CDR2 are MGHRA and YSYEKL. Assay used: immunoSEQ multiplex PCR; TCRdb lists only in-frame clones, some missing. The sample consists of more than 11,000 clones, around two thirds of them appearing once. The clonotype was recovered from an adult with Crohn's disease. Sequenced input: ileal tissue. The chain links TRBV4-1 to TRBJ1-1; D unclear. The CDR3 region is CASSQDPNNRRNTEAFF. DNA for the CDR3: TGCGCCAGCAGCCAAGATCCGAACAACAGACGGAACACTGAAGCTTTCTTT.